These 9 T cell receptor beta chains came from one sample sequenced in a study of T-cell reconstitution after alpha-beta-depleted transplantation in children. Molecular barcoding with unique molecular identifiers was used for the TCRbeta library. TCRdb reprocessed the PCR reads via MiXCR and lists one record per CDR3 protein. The data show 500,000 or so distinct CDR3 sequences, 30% to 35% seen once. This material consisted of PBMCs from the stem cell graft donor, taken from the stem cell graft. All receptors come from a human donor who donated a stem cell graft to a child with aplastic anemia.

This chain uses TRBV27 with TRBJ1-1; a weak D match, TRBD1 (5 bases). CDR1 is MNHEY, CDR2 SMNVEV, per germline (reference sequence). The germline V and J ends were trimmed by 3 bases and 4 bases, with 12 bases remaining between them. There are 14 residues in the CDR3. CDR3 loop: CASSFWRGRTEAFF. Written as DNA, the CDR3 is TGTGCCAGCAGTTTTTGGAGGGGCCGCACTGAAGCTTTCTTT.

This sequence joins TRBV11-2 and TRBJ1-4; a weak D match, TRBD1 (5 bases). In germline, CDR1 is SGHAT, CDR2 FQNNGV. CDR3 size: 13 residues. V was trimmed by 5 bases and J by 10 bases, leaving 14 bases between them. The CDR3 protein is CASSPRGLAKLFF. The CDR3 region has the DNA TGTGCCAGCAGCCCGCGGGGACTGGCAAAACTGTTTTTT.

The chain recombines TRBV11-1 with TRBJ2-7; 10 positions agree with TRBD2. From germline, CDR1 is SGHAT and CDR2 FQDESV (reference sequence). The junction had 6 bases not matched to a gene; V was cut back by 5 bases and J by 2 bases. The CDR3 runs to 15 residues. The CDR3 loop reads CASSHLAGVPYEQYF. The CDR3, as DNA: TGTGCCAGCAGCCACCTAGCGGGAGTCCCCTACGAGCAGTACTTC.

The chain couples TRBV6-2 or TRBV6-3 to TRBJ2-7; D remains ambiguous. The germline V gene encodes CDR1 MNHEY and CDR2 SVGEGT. The CDR3 has 12 amino acids. Trimming stripped 9 bases from V and 0 bases from J, with 9 bases between. CDR3 sequence reads: CASSAVSYEQYF. As DNA, the CDR3 is TGTGCCAGTTCGGCGGTCTCCTACGAGCAGTACTTC.

V and J are TRBV29-1 and TRBJ2-1; 8 nucleotides align to TRBD2. Germline V gives CDR1 SQVTM, CDR2 ANQGSEA. CDR3 length: 15 residues. The trim removed 0 bases at V and 4 bases at J, leaving 5 bases unmatched. The CDR3 DNA sequence: TGCAGCGTTGAAGATCGGGGGACTAGTTACAATGAGCAGTTCTTC. It translates to CSVEDRGTSYNEQFF.

The chain has TRBV9 and TRBJ1-5; D is uncertain. This CDR3 is built from 13 residues. Trimming removed 5 bases from V and 4 bases from J, with 10 bases in between. Germline loops: CDR1 SGDLS, CDR2 YYNGEE. The chain's CDR3 is CASSTTVNQPQHF. In nucleotides, the CDR3 is TGTGCCAGCAGTACAACGGTGAATCAGCCCCAGCATTTT.

This chain uses TRBV12-3 or TRBV12-4 with TRBJ1-3; TRBD1 matches 7 bases. The CDR3 contains 15 residues. V trimming: 2 bases; J trimming: 2 bases; junction bases outside the gene matches: 3. The CDR3 region has the DNA TGTGCCAGCAGTTTAACGACAGGGACTGGAAACACCATATATTTT. As protein: CASSLTTGTGNTIYF.

This clonotype was seen a handful of times. The J gene is TRBJ2-5, the V gene TRBV7-8, with TRBD1 matching 8 bases. Trimming cost V 5 bases and J 5 bases; bases outside gene matches: 10. CDR1 SGHVS and CDR2 FQNEAQ come from the germline V gene. CDR3 length: 15 amino acids. The CDR3 nucleotides are TGTGCCAGCAGCCCCAGGGGGCCGACTGGGGAGACCCAGTACTTC. Protein sequence: CASSPRGPTGETQYF.

The V gene is TRBV10-2, the J gene TRBJ2-5, with D perhaps matching TRBD2 (5 bases). This CDR3 has 17 amino acids. The germline V gene has CDR1 WSHSY and CDR2 SAAADI. The germline V and J ends were trimmed by 2 bases and 3 bases, with 19 bases remaining between them. The CDR3 is CASSEPGGLWREETQYF. The CDR3 DNA sequence: TGCGCCAGCAGTGAGCCGGGCGGACTCTGGCGGGAAGAGACCCAGTACTTC.